Shown below are 6 T cell receptor beta chains from a single sample sequenced in a study of cytomegalovirus exposure and HLA in healthy donors. The PCR employed 60 Vbeta primers together with 13 Jbeta primers. The data were produced by immunoSEQ multiplex PCR, yet TCRdb's version contains in-frame clones alone and is incomplete. The sample contains about 68,000 clones, more than 80% of which appear only once. The sample comprised PBMCs. The receptors were gathered from a human donor in good health.

The V call is TRBV5-1, the J call TRBJ1-2; 8 positions agree with TRBD1. CDR3 length equals 14 residues. Trimming took 1 base from V and 8 from J; bases not matched to a gene: 7. Germline V gives CDR1 SGHRS, CDR2 YFSETQ. DNA for the CDR3: TGCGCCAGCAGCTTGTTGCAGGGGGCTCACGGCTACACCTTC. It translates to CASSLLQGAHGYTF.

The V and J genes are TRBV13 and TRBJ1-1; D gene unclear. The CDR3 extends over 12 amino acids. The germline gives CDR1 PRHDT, CDR2 FYEKMQ (reference sequence). V lost 5 bases and J 5 bases, leaving 9 bases between the germline ends. The CDR3 coding sequence is TGTGCCAGCAGCCCCCTCGAGACTGAAGCTTTCTTT. It specifies CASSPLETEAFF.

The rearrangement joins TRBV27 to TRBJ2-5; TRBD1 might be the D (6 bases). The ends were cut back, 6 bases at V and 5 bases at J, with 10 bases in the middle. Germline V gene lookup returns CDR1 MNHEY and CDR2 SMNVEV (reference sequence). This CDR3 region has 12 residues. The CDR3 loop is CASRNTGETQYF. DNA of the CDR3: TGTGCCAGCAGGAACACAGGGGAGACCCAGTACTTC.

The V and J genes are TRBV7-2 and TRBJ2-3; 8 positions agree with TRBD2. Germline assignment: CDR1 SGHTA and CDR2 FQGNSA. This CDR3 region has 14 residues. V lost 3 bases to trimming and J lost 9 bases; unmatched junction nucleotides: 8. This chain's CDR3 is CASSFGRGGWTQYF. Here the CDR3 DNA reads TGTGCCAGCAGCTTCGGGAGGGGGGGATGGACGCAGTATTTT.

The chain has TRBV5-6 and TRBJ1-1; D remains ambiguous. The germline V and J ends were trimmed by 4 bases and 1 base, with 8 bases remaining between them. CDR1 and CDR2 (germline): SGHDT, YYEEEE. This CDR3 has 13 residues. CDR3 sequence: CASSPGGNTEAFF. CDR3 DNA: TGTGCCAGCAGCCCGGGAGGGAACACTGAAGCTTTCTTT. Drawing the rest from reference TRBV5-6 and TRBJ1-1, the complete variable domain is DAGVTQSPTHLIKTRGQQVTLRCSPKSGHDTVSWYQQALGQGPQFIFQYYEEEERQRGNFPDRFSGHQFPNYSSELNVNALLLGDSALYLCASSPGGNTEAFFGQGTRLTVV.

The V and J genes are TRBV5-4 and TRBJ1-2; D possibly corresponds to TRBD1 (5 bases). Trimming shortened V by 7 bases and J by 7 bases, and 20 bases separated the two germline ends. CDR1 and CDR2 from the germline V gene are SGHNT and YYREEE (reference sequence). This CDR3 is built from 14 residues. This CDR3 reads CASGGSGQGGGYTF. CDR3 nucleotide sequence: TGTGCCAGCGGGGGGAGTGGGCAGGGAGGTGGCTACACCTTC. The whole variable domain, filled in from reference TRBV5-4 and TRBJ1-2, reads ETGVTQSPTHLIKTRGQQVTLRCSSQSGHNTVSWYQQALGQGPQFIFQYYREEENGRGNFPPRFSGLQFPNYSSELNVNALELDDSALYLCASGGSGQGGGYTFGSGTRLTVV.